The rows below give T cell receptor beta chains drawn from one sample of a study of shared clonotypes between healthy human individuals. Clones were read by immunoSEQ multiplex PCR, and TCRdb kept only the in-frame ones, dropping some. The sample includes some 1.1 million clones, around 77% of them seen just once. Sequences were obtained from memory CD4+ T cells from PBMCs. The receptors stem from a man aged 18 to 29 in good health. Some clones in this sample may be carry-over from other donors' samples. Each CDR3 is given without its conserved first and last residue.

v_gene: TRBV28; j_gene: TRBJ2-7; CDR3aa: ASSPQKGRSREY
v_gene: TRBV7-6; j_gene: TRBJ2-7; CDR3aa: ASSYGAGVLYEQY
v_gene: TRBV28; j_gene: TRBJ1-5; CDR3aa: ASSSKPAFSSNQPQH
v_gene: TRBV28; j_gene: NA; CDR3aa: ASTRDSSYEQY
v_gene: TRBV5-4; j_gene: TRBJ2-3; CDR3aa: ASSTVSGRHTDTQY
v_gene: TRBV7-9; j_gene: TRBJ2-2; CDR3aa: ASSWGLAGGWNTGELF
v_gene: TRBV2; j_gene: TRBJ2-2; CDR3aa: ASSEQGHGELF
v_gene: TRBV7-2; j_gene: TRBJ2-5; CDR3aa: ASSRGRLGQETQY
v_gene: TRBV15; j_gene: TRBJ1-4; CDR3aa: ATSTSGEGYLEKLF
v_gene: TRBV5-1; j_gene: TRBJ2-1; CDR3aa: ASSTTSGNDEQF
v_gene: TRBV6-5; j_gene: TRBJ2-1; CDR3aa: ASSQLAGGQRF
v_gene: TRBV30; j_gene: TRBJ2-7; CDR3aa: AWTDSYEQY
v_gene: TRBV7-3; j_gene: TRBJ1-2; CDR3aa: ASSALGGYYGYT
v_gene: TRBV27; j_gene: TRBJ2-1; CDR3aa: ASSRRAYNEQF
v_gene: TRBV19; j_gene: TRBJ1-5; CDR3aa: ASSDRQTQSNQPQH
v_gene: TRBV28; j_gene: TRBJ1-2; CDR3aa: ASSLQGHGYT
v_gene: TRBV9; j_gene: TRBJ2-5; CDR3aa: ASSVGPQVETQY
v_gene: TRBV7-2; j_gene: TRBJ2-7; CDR3aa: ASSLVPGDSPREQY
v_gene: TRBV6-5; j_gene: TRBJ1-2; CDR3aa: ASSSLLYGYT
v_gene: TRBV6-6; j_gene: TRBJ2-5; CDR3aa: ASSYGGLAGQETQY
v_gene: TRBV6-6; j_gene: TRBJ1-4; CDR3aa: ASPTGKNEKLF
v_gene: TRBV7-9; j_gene: TRBJ2-2; CDR3aa: ASSLGLELSTGELF
v_gene: TRBV6-1; j_gene: TRBJ1-5; CDR3aa: ASSGGGHSQMNQPQH
v_gene: TRBV27; j_gene: TRBJ1-1; CDR3aa: ASSVKQGRTEAF
v_gene: TRBV28; j_gene: TRBJ2-7; CDR3aa: ASSFPLGGPDYEQY
v_gene: TRBV7-8; j_gene: TRBJ1-2; CDR3aa: ASSLVLSLEGYT
v_gene: TRBV7-3; j_gene: TRBJ1-1; CDR3aa: ASSTGQGGTEAF
v_gene: TRBV28; j_gene: TRBJ1-2; CDR3aa: ASSRFLDDRSFYGYT
v_gene: TRBV28; j_gene: TRBJ1-2; CDR3aa: ASSSRRKGYT
v_gene: TRBV10-3; j_gene: TRBJ2-7; CDR3aa: AIRAMSYEQY
v_gene: TRBV28; j_gene: TRBJ1-2; CDR3aa: ASTTAGQGGRGGYT
v_gene: TRBV7-2; j_gene: TRBJ2-1; CDR3aa: ASSLGAGRPREQF
v_gene: TRBV7-2; j_gene: TRBJ2-4; CDR3aa: ASSLAIGEVAKNIQY
v_gene: TRBV7-9; j_gene: TRBJ2-5; CDR3aa: ASSFPGVETQY
v_gene: TRBV18; j_gene: TRBJ2-1; CDR3aa: ASSPPTGESSYNEQF
v_gene: TRBV2; j_gene: TRBJ2-5; CDR3aa: ASSYRGQQETQY
v_gene: TRBV27; j_gene: TRBJ1-5; CDR3aa: ASSPGTTVSGPQH
v_gene: TRBV6-5; j_gene: TRBJ1-1; CDR3aa: ASSYGASEAF
v_gene: TRBV7-9; j_gene: TRBJ1-5; CDR3aa: ASSRRGTVQNQPQH
v_gene: TRBV20-1; j_gene: TRBJ2-1; CDR3aa: SASLGERF
v_gene: TRBV18; j_gene: TRBJ2-7; CDR3aa: ASSHGGNYEQY
v_gene: TRBV28; j_gene: TRBJ2-5; CDR3aa: ASRPTGTSGTYQETQY
v_gene: TRBV6-1; j_gene: TRBJ2-5; CDR3aa: ASSEKAGGPETQY
v_gene: TRBV6-5; j_gene: TRBJ2-7; CDR3aa: ARRQGRIYEQY
v_gene: TRBV9; j_gene: TRBJ2-1; CDR3aa: ASSVAGNEQF
v_gene: TRBV28; j_gene: TRBJ2-3; CDR3aa: ARTQTSGMPSASTDTQY
v_gene: TRBV7-2; j_gene: TRBJ1-1; CDR3aa: ASSLQVTAEAF
v_gene: TRBV27; j_gene: TRBJ2-3; CDR3aa: ASSRVPDTQY
v_gene: TRBV5-4; j_gene: TRBJ2-7; CDR3aa: ASSPLGGLVGREQY
v_gene: TRBV19; j_gene: TRBJ2-3; CDR3aa: ASNRGRGSTDTQY
v_gene: TRBV18; j_gene: TRBJ1-2; CDR3aa: ASSPQGANYGYT
v_gene: TRBV7-9; j_gene: TRBJ1-1; CDR3aa: ASSRGTGNTEAF
v_gene: TRBV5-1; j_gene: TRBJ1-5; CDR3aa: ASSLGPRSGPLQPQH
v_gene: TRBV10-1; j_gene: TRBJ2-4; CDR3aa: ASSESIQY